The 10 T cell receptor beta chains in this list originate from one sample, sequenced in a study of shared clonotypes between healthy human individuals. Produced via immunoSEQ multiplex PCR; TCRdb's table is partial and in-frame only. Of about 1.1 million clones in the sample, approximately 80% were seen once. Sequenced sample: memory CD4+ T cells from PBMCs. The subset denotes: CD45RA-negative fraction. Receptor source: a man aged 18-30 years in good health. Some clones in this sample may be carry-over from other donors' samples.

This chain connects TRBV18 to TRBJ1-2; D may be TRBD1 (6 bases). This CDR3 contains 14 residues. Trimming pared 3 bases from V and 8 bases from J, leaving 16 bases between. Germline-derived CDR1 and CDR2 are KGHSH and LQKENI. CDR3 nucleotide sequence: TGTGCCAGCTCACCGACTAGGGGGTCGAGGGGCTACACCTTC. It translates to CASSPTRGSRGYTF.

This sequence joins TRBV6-5 and TRBJ1-1; D is uncertain. Germline assignment: CDR1 MNHEY and CDR2 SVGAGI. CDR3 size: 14 residues. Trimming took off 0 bases at V and 7 bases at J, with 12 bases between the two ends. CDR3 amino acids: CASSYSVQSSEAFF. The CDR3 DNA reads TGTGCCAGCAGTTACTCGGTTCAGAGTAGTGAAGCTTTCTTT.

This clone was seen only once. The chain carries TRBV5-6 and TRBJ1-1, with D possibly matching TRBD1 (5 bases). With 4 bases removed from V and 5 bases from J, the gap between germline ends came to 12 bases. This CDR3 comprises 13 residues. Germline V gene sequence: CDR1 SGHDT, CDR2 YYEEEE. The CDR3 DNA follows: TGTGCCAGCAGCCGAACAGGACAAACTGAAGCTTTCTTT. Its translation: CASSRTGQTEAFF.

The CDR3 nucleotides are TGTGCCAGCAGCTTATTCGTAGAGGCTGAAGCTTTCTTT. Its translation: CASSLFVEAEAFF. The chain links TRBV7-2 to TRBJ1-1; D unclear. The CDR3 is 13 amino acids. Germline CDR1 is SGHTA and CDR2 is FQGNSA. V lost 2 bases to trimming and J lost 6 bases, with 10 bases between them.

The chain carries TRBV7-9 and TRBJ2-1, with TRBD2 matching 8 bases. The CDR3 has 14 amino acids. Germline V gives CDR1 SEHNR, CDR2 FQNEAQ (reference sequence). The V gene end was trimmed by 3 bases and the J gene end by 5 bases; junction bases not matched to a gene: 3. CDR3 amino acids: CASSFTSGNNEQFF. CDR3 bases: TGTGCCAGCAGCTTTACTAGCGGCAACAATGAGCAGTTCTTC.

The chain links TRBV7-9 to TRBJ2-2; no firm D call. This CDR3 spans 16 amino acids. V lost 0 bases, J lost 2 bases, and 10 bases lay in between. Germline CDR1 SEHNR, CDR2 FQNEAQ (reference sequence). The chain's CDR3 is CASSLAAGINTGELFF. CDR3 nucleotide sequence: TGTGCCAGCAGCTTAGCGGCAGGCATAAACACCGGGGAGCTGTTTTTT.

V and J are TRBV11-3 and TRBJ2-5, with TRBD2 identical over 12 bases. CDR3 length: 15 amino acids. The germline gives CDR1 SGHNT, CDR2 YENEEA. J was trimmed by 6 bases and V by 2 bases; bases with no gene match: 4. CDR3 coding DNA: TGTGCCAGCAGCTTAACTAGCGGGAGGCTACAGACCCAGTACTTC. It is translated as CASSLTSGRLQTQYF.

The rearrangement links TRBV5-4 to TRBJ1-2; D is undetermined. Germline assignment: CDR1 SGHNT and CDR2 YYREEE (reference sequence). Trimming removed 0 bases at V and 2 bases at J, with 11 bases between. This CDR3 has 15 amino acids. The DNA for the CDR3 is TGTGCCAGCAGCTTGGTTCAGGCCCAAAACTATGGCTACACCTTC. Its translation: CASSLVQAQNYGYTF.

V is TRBV9 and J is TRBJ1-3, with unresolved D. Looked up from germline, CDR1 is SGDLS and CDR2 is YYNGEE. The CDR3 extends over 17 amino acids. Trimming left V 0 bases short and J 0 bases short, with 13 bases between. In DNA, the CDR3 is TGTGCCAGCAGCGTAGGATCGGGCCTCAGCTCTGGAAACACCATATATTTT. Its translation: CASSVGSGLSSGNTIYF.

The CDR3 spells CAWVGRMGMADRKGYTF. Here the CDR3 DNA reads TGTGCCTGGGTGGGTAGGATGGGCATGGCAGACCGTAAGGGCTACACCTTC. The rearrangement links TRBV30 to TRBJ1-2; D is uncertain. Looked up from germline, CDR1 is GTSNPN and CDR2 is SVGIG (reference sequence). V was trimmed by 5 bases and J by 8 bases, leaving 30 bases between them. The CDR3 is 17 residues long.